The 9 T cell receptor beta chains listed next were all sequenced from one sample in a study of blood T cell repertoires in COVID-19. TCRdb's copy holds only in-frame clones and misses some; the assay was immunoSEQ multiplex PCR. Counted here are about 180,000 clones, roughly four fifths occurring once; the ten biggest clones make up less than 10%. The sample comprised peripheral blood. These receptors were collected from a woman between 65 and 79 years old with COVID-19, enrolled during active disease.

The chain carries TRBV24-1 and TRBJ1-2; possible D gene TRBD1, 5 bases. The CDR3 runs 13 residues. V gave up 3 bases and J gave up 5 bases, with 9 bases separating them. Per germline, CDR1 KGHDR and CDR2 SFDVKD. The CDR3 coding sequence is TGTGCCACCAGTGATCGACAGCTATATGGCTACACCTTC. Translating it yields CATSDRQLYGYTF.

This clone occurred a few times. The chain links TRBV7-2 to TRBJ1-1; 10 bases map to TRBD1. Germline V gene data show CDR1 as SGHTA and CDR2 as FQGNSA. Losses at the gene ends were 6 bases for V and 2 bases for J; bases not matched to a gene: 6. The CDR3 totals 15 residues. In DNA, the CDR3 is TGTGCCAGCAGACCAAGACAGGGGGCAAACACTGAAGCTTTCTTT. As protein: CASRPRQGANTEAFF.

The V gene is TRBV7-9, the J gene TRBJ2-7; no clear D gene. The CDR3 is 14 residues long. Germline CDR1 and CDR2: SEHNR and FQNEAQ (reference sequence). V lost 0 bases and J 6 bases, leaving 12 bases between the germline ends. CDR3 coding DNA: TGTGCCAGCAGCTTAGCCGCTACCTTTGGCGAGCAGTACTTC. Protein: CASSLAATFGEQYF. Filled out from reference TRBV7-9 and TRBJ2-7, the complete variable domain reads DTGVSQNPRHKITKRGQNVTFRCDPISEHNRLYWYRQTLGQGPEFLTYFQNEAQLEKSRLLSDRFSAERPKGSFSTLEIQRTEQGDSAMYLCASSLAATFGEQYFGPGTRLTVT.

V usage is TRBV7-3 and J usage is TRBJ2-5; weak D call: TRBD2 (5 bases). The CDR3 covers 13 residues. Germline lookup yields CDR1 SGHTA and CDR2 FQGTGA. Deletions cut 5 bases from V and 3 bases from J, with 10 bases between. Written as DNA, the CDR3 is TGTGCCAGCAGCCCCCCGGGGAAAGAGACCCAGTACTTC. Translating gives CASSPPGKETQYF.

The V gene is TRBV25-1, the J gene TRBJ2-5; TRBD1 agrees at 7 bases. From germline, CDR1 is MGHDK and CDR2 SYGVNS. Trimming at V came to 6 bases and at J to 4 bases, leaving 11 bases not matched to a gene. The CDR3 runs to 15 residues. The CDR3 loop is CASSFPGQTRETQYF. CDR3 sequence (DNA): TGTGCCAGCAGCTTCCCGGGACAGACTCGAGAGACCCAGTACTTC.

The V call is TRBV5-1, the J call TRBJ2-7, with a possible D match to TRBD1 (6 bases). Germline V CDR1 and CDR2: SGHRS, YFSETQ. This CDR3 is 13 amino acids long. The V end lost 4 bases, the J end lost 0 bases, and 8 bases lay between the germline ends. CDR3: CASSGDNSYEQYF. As DNA, the CDR3 is TGCGCCAGCAGCGGGGACAACTCCTACGAGCAGTACTTC.

This chain links TRBV18 with TRBJ1-4, with a possible D match to TRBD1 (5 bases). The germline gives CDR1 KGHSH, CDR2 LQKENI. The CDR3 extends over 16 amino acids. V was clipped by 4 bases and J by 5 bases, with 17 bases between them. Here the CDR3 reads CASSLGQVSVNEKLFF. For the CDR3, the DNA is TGTGCCAGCTCACTGGGGCAGGTCTCGGTGAATGAAAAACTGTTTTTT.

The rearrangement uses TRBV18 and TRBJ1-5; D is perhaps TRBD1 (6 bases). The ends were cut back, 6 bases at V and 0 bases at J, with 12 bases in the middle. The CDR3 is 15 residues long. The germline CDR1 and CDR2 sequences are KGHSH and LQKENI. The CDR3 sequence is CASSMDSNSNQPQHF. The CDR3, as DNA: TGTGCCAGCTCTATGGACAGTAATAGCAATCAGCCCCAGCATTTT.

The chain employs TRBV30 and TRBJ2-7; 12 bases line up with TRBD2. The V gene's germline CDR1 is GTSNPN and CDR2 SVGIG (reference sequence). V lost 0 bases, J lost 7 bases, and 10 bases stayed unmatched. The length of the CDR3 is 16 residues. CDR3 sequence: CAWSVTLAGGFGEQYF. CDR3 nucleotide sequence: TGTGCCTGGAGTGTAACACTAGCGGGAGGCTTTGGGGAGCAGTACTTC.